The clone carrying this T cell receptor (beta chain) was counted once. CDR1 is LNHDA, CDR2 SQIVND, per germline (reference sequence). Deletions cut 5 bases from V and 7 bases from J, with 20 bases between. The CDR3 spans 16 residues. Use of 60 Vbeta and 13 Jbeta primers characterized the PCR. The method was immunoSEQ multiplex PCR; TCRdb's version includes in-frame clones alone and lacks a portion of them. Of about 57,000 clones in the sample, roughly four fifths are singletons; the top ten hold roughly 4.5%. This specimen belongs to a study of cytomegalovirus exposure and HLA in healthy donors. The chain employs TRBV19 and TRBJ1-4, with D tentatively TRBD1 (5 bases). The sequence derives from a man aged 25 to 40 in good health and CMV-seronegative. The sequencing sample was made of PBMCs. The CDR3: CASSFRGGSGIEKLFF. As DNA, the CDR3 is TGTGCCAGTAGTTTCCGGGGGGGTTCGGGTATTGAAAAACTGTTTTTT. Complete variable domain (other parts from reference TRBV19 and TRBJ1-4): DGGITQSPKYLFRKEGQNVTLSCEQNLNHDAMYWYRQDPGQGLRLIYYSQIVNDFQKGDIAEGYSVSREKKESFPLTVTSAQKNPTAFYLCASSFRGGSGIEKLFFGSGTQLSVL.